This T cell receptor beta chain emerged from a study of cytomegalovirus exposure and HLA in healthy donors. The PCR used 60 Vbeta and 13 Jbeta primers. TCRdb's copy holds only in-frame clones and misses some; the assay was immunoSEQ multiplex PCR. Of 150,000 to 200,000 clones in the sample, more than 75% are singletons; the top ten hold under 1%. The source is a girl aged 2 to 9 in good health and CMV-seropositive. The material sequenced was PBMCs.

This CDR3 reads CAWSGLAERDTQYF. The CDR3 DNA reads TGTGCCTGGAGTGGGCTAGCGGAGCGAGATACGCAGTATTTT. The chain carries TRBV30 and TRBJ2-3; the match to TRBD2 covers 7 bases. The CDR3 runs to 14 residues. Trimming cost V 1 base and J 5 bases; bases outside gene matches: 6. Germline V gene lookup returns CDR1 GTSNPN and CDR2 SVGIG (reference sequence).